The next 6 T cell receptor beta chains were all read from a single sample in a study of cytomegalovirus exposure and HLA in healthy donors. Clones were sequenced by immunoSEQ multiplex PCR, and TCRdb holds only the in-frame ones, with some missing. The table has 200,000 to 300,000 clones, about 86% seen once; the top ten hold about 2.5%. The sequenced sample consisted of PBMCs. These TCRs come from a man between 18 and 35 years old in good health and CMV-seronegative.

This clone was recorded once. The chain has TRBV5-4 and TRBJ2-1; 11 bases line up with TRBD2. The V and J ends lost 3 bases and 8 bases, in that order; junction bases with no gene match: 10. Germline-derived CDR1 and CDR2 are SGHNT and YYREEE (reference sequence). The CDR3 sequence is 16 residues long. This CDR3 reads CASSSSGLAATDEQFF. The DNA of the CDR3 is TGTGCCAGCAGCTCCTCGGGACTAGCGGCTACGGATGAGCAGTTCTTC.

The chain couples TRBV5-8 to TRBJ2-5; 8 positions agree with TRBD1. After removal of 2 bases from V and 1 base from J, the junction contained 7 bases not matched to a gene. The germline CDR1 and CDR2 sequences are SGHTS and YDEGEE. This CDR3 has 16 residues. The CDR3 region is CASSLGYRGSQETQYF. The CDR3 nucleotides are TGTGCCAGCAGCTTAGGCTACAGGGGGTCCCAAGAGACCCAGTACTTC.

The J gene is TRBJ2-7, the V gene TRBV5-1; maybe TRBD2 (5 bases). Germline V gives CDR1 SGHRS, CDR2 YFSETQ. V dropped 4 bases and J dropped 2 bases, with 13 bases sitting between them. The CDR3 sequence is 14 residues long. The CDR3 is CASSPLALTYEQYF. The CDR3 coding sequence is TGCGCCAGCAGCCCTCTAGCCCTAACCTACGAGCAGTACTTC.

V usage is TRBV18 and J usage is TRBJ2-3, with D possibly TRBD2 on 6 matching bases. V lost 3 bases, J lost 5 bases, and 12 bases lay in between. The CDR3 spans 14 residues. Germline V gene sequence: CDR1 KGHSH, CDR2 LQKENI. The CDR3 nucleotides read TGTGCCAGCTCACCGGCGGGGATTGGAGATACGCAGTATTTT. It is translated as CASSPAGIGDTQYF.

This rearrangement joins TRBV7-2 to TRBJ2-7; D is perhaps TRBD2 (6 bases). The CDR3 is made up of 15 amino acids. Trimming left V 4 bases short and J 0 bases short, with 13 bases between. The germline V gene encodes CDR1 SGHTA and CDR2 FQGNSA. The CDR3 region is CASSSAGTASYEQYF. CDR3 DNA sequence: TGTGCCAGCAGCTCTGCCGGGACTGCCTCCTACGAGCAGTACTTC. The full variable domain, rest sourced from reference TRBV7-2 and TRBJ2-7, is GAGVSQSPSNKVTEKGKDVELRCDPISGHTALYWYRQSLGQGLEFLIYFQGNSAPDKSGLPSDRFSAERTGGSVSTLTIQRTQQEDSAVYLCASSSAGTASYEQYFGPGTRLTVT.

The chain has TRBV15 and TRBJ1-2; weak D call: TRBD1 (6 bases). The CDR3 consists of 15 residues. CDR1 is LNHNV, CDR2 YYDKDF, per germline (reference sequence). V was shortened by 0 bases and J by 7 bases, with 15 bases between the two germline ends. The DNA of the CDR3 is TGTGCCACCAGCAGAGACAGGGGTTTGTGGGGTGGCTACACCTTC. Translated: CATSRDRGLWGGYTF.